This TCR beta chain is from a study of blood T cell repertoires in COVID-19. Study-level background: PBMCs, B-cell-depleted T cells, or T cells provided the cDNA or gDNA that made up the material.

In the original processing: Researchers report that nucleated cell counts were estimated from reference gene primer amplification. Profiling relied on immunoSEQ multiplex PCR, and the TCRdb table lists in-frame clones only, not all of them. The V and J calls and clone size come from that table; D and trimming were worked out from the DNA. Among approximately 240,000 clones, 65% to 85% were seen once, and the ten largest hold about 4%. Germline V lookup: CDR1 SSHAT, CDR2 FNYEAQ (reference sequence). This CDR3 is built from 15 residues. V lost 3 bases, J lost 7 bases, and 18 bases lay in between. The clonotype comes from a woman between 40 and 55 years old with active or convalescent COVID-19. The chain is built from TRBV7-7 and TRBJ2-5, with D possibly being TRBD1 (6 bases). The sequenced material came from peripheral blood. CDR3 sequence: CASSLQGRWVGTQYF. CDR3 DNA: TGTGCCAGCAGCTTGCAGGGGCGCTGGGTGGGGACCCAGTACTTC. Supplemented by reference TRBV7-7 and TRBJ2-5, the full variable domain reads GAGVSQSPRYKVTKRGQDVTLRCDPISSHATLYWYQQALGQGPEFLTYFNYEAQPDKSGLPSDRFSAERPEGSISTLTIQRTEQRDSAMYRCASSLQGRWVGTQYFGPGTRLLVL.